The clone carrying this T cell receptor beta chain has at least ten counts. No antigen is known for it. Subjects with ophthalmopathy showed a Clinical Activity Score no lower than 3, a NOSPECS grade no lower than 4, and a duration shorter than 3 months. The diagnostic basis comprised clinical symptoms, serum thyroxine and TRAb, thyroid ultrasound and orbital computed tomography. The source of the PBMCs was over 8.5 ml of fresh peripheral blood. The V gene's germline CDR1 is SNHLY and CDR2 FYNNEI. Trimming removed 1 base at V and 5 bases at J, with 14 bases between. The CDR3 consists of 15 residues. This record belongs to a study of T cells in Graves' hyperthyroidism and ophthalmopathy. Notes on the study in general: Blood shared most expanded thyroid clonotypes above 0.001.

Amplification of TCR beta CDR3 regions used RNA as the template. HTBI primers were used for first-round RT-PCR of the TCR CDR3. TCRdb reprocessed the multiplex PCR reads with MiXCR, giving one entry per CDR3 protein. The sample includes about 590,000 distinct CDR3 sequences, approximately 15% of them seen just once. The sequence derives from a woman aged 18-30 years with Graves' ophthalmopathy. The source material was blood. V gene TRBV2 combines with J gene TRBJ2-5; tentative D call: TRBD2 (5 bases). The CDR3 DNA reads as TGTGCCAGCAGTGAAGAGGCTAGTTGGGAGGAGACCCAGTACTTC. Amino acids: CASSEEASWEETQYF.